Following are 30 T cell receptor beta chains from one sample sequenced in a study of patients and donors after allogeneic stem cell transplantation (TCRdb year 2020). Library preparation employed RT-PCR. Instrument on record: NextSeq 550. Starting from the raw public reads, TCRdb applied fastp trimming at Q25, assembled clones with MiXCR and retained in-frame beta chains. Every entry covers one CDR3 protein and lists the most common genes and DNA from its rows. The sample table holds around 150,000 distinct CDR3 sequences, of which about a third were seen once. 40% to 55% of the sample belongs to the ten largest clones. The specimen sequenced was blood, either unsorted or a sorted T cell fraction (not recorded which). The source is a human donor who was either an allogeneic HSCT recipient or a stem cell or donor lymphocyte infusion donor (not recorded which). It is not recorded whose cells these are; they may come from a transplant donor.

This clonotype was detected many times. The V call is TRBV6-2 or TRBV6-3, the J call TRBJ1-2; perhaps TRBD1 as D (6 bases). CDR3 length: 16 amino acids. Germline V gene sequence: CDR1 MNHEY, CDR2 SVGEGT. The germline V and J ends were trimmed by 5 bases and 3 bases, with 19 bases remaining between them. The CDR3: CASSRQVPANDYGYTF. The DNA of the CDR3 is TGTGCCAGCAGTAGACAGGTTCCGGCTAACGACTATGGCTACACCTTC.

The V and J genes are TRBV15 and TRBJ1-2; D is unclear. Between the trimmed V and J ends, which lost 0 bases and 7 bases, there was a span of 3 bases. The V gene's germline CDR1 is LNHNV and CDR2 YYDKDF (reference sequence). The CDR3 runs to 11 residues. The DNA of the CDR3 is TGTGCCACCAGCAGAGAGGGTGGCTACACCTTC. It is translated as CATSREGGYTF.

V gene TRBV25-1 combines with J gene TRBJ2-7; no reliable D call. The CDR3 extends over 13 amino acids. The germline V gene has CDR1 MGHDK and CDR2 SYGVNS. V dropped 2 bases and J dropped 1 base, with 6 bases sitting between them. DNA of the CDR3: TGTGCCAGCAGTGAACAGTTTTCCTACGAGCAGTACTTC. It specifies CASSEQFSYEQYF.

This clonotype was seen only a few times. The gene calls are TRBV20-1 and TRBJ1-2; the D gene is possibly TRBD1 (6 bases). Deletions cut 4 bases from V and 7 bases from J, with 13 bases between. Per germline, CDR1 DFQATT and CDR2 SNEGSKA (reference sequence). The length of the CDR3 is 12 residues. DNA for the CDR3: TGCAGTGCTACCGACAGGAGAGGTGGCTACACCTTC. Its protein is CSATDRRGGYTF.

This clonotype was observed a single time. CDR3 amino acids: CASSLSLGLNNEQFF. CDR3 DNA sequence: TGTGCCAGCAGCTTAAGTCTGGGACTCAACAATGAGCAGTTCTTC. The rearrangement uses TRBV7-3 and TRBJ2-1, with D tentatively TRBD2 (6 bases). V was trimmed by 1 base and J by 5 bases, leaving 12 bases between them. The CDR3 extends over 15 amino acids. Per germline, CDR1 SGHTA and CDR2 FQGTGA.

This clonotype was observed a handful of times. The chain couples TRBV11-2 to TRBJ2-3; no clear D. The CDR3 contains 15 residues. Deletions cut 0 bases from V and 6 bases from J, with 13 bases between. Germline CDR1 and CDR2: SGHAT and FQNNGV. CDR3 nucleotide sequence: TGTGCCAGCAGCTTAGATGTGAATCTCGGGGATACGCAGTATTTT. It encodes CASSLDVNLGDTQYF.

The sample holds a few counts of this clonotype. The chain is built from TRBV5-5 and TRBJ1-4; D gene uncertain. The length of the CDR3 is 10 residues. CDR1 and CDR2 (germline): SGHKS, YYEKEE (reference sequence). The ends were cut back, 10 bases at V and 6 bases at J, with 7 bases in the middle. In nucleotides, the CDR3 is TGTGCCGGACGGGATGAAAAACTGTTTTTT. Protein product: CAGRDEKLFF.

J is TRBJ2-2 and V is TRBV19; D perhaps matches TRBD1 (6 bases). This CDR3 spans 14 amino acids. V lost 4 bases to trimming and J lost 3 bases, with 9 bases between them. Germline CDR1 reads LNHDA; CDR2 reads SQIVND (reference sequence). CDR3 coding DNA: TGTGCCAGTAGTACACAGGGTTACACCGGGGAGCTGTTTTTT. It is translated as CASSTQGYTGELFF.

This rearrangement joins TRBV29-1 to TRBJ1-1; 7 bases match TRBD1. V trimming: 0 bases; J trimming: 1 base; junction bases outside the gene matches: 11. The CDR3 is 17 amino acids. Germline V gene sequence: CDR1 SQVTM, CDR2 ANQGSEA. The CDR3 protein is CSVEDRTKGAENTEAFF. The CDR3 bases are TGCAGCGTTGAAGACAGAACAAAGGGGGCCGAGAACACTGAAGCTTTCTTT.

V and J are TRBV20-1 and TRBJ1-1; D possibly corresponds to TRBD1 (6 bases). The CDR3 consists of 15 residues. Per the germline V gene, CDR1 is DFQATT and CDR2 is SNEGSKA (reference sequence). V was shortened by 3 bases and J by 6 bases, with 20 bases between the two germline ends. The CDR3 spells CSASSILDRRPEAFF. CDR3 sequence (DNA): TGCAGTGCTAGTTCCATCCTGGACAGAAGACCTGAAGCTTTCTTT.

This clonotype has a handful of counts. The V call is TRBV12-3 or TRBV12-4, the J call TRBJ1-2; D is unclear. This CDR3 contains 16 residues. Trimming took 6 bases from V and 2 from J, leaving 19 bases between them. The CDR3 nucleotides are TGTGCCAGCAGCCCCCAGGATGGGAAAAAGAACTATGGCTACACCTTC. Translating it yields CASSPQDGKKNYGYTF.

This chain uses TRBV12-3 or TRBV12-4 with TRBJ2-1; D might be TRBD1 or TRBD2, each matching 5 bases. The CDR3 is made up of 15 amino acids. Trimming stripped 5 bases from V and 5 bases from J, with 16 bases between. CDR3 bases: TGTGCCAGCAGTCAGAGGGGTACTATGGACAATGAGCAGTTCTTC. Translation: CASSQRGTMDNEQFF.

This clonotype came up many times. V and J are TRBV20-1 and TRBJ1-6; TRBD1 aligns across 7 bases. This CDR3 region has 12 residues. V was pared by 6 bases and J by 7 bases, with 3 bases of the junction left unmatched. Germline V lookup: CDR1 DFQATT, CDR2 SNEGSKA (reference sequence). This chain's CDR3 is CSARTGNSPLHF. Here the CDR3 DNA reads TGCAGTGCCCGGACAGGAAATTCACCCCTCCACTTT.

The rearrangement joins TRBV10-3 to TRBJ2-1, with 12 bases fitting TRBD2. This CDR3 spans 15 amino acids. Germline assignment: CDR1 ENHRY and CDR2 SYGVKD. Trimming removed 4 bases from V and 8 bases from J; junction bases left unmatched: 6. The CDR3 coding sequence is TGTGCCATCAGTGCGCTAGCGGGGGGGCTGGATGAGCAGTTCTTC. This codes for CAISALAGGLDEQFF.

The V call is TRBV20-1, the J call TRBJ1-5; no reliable D call. V was cut by 0 bases and J by 1 base, with 1 base left in between. Germline CDR1 is DFQATT and CDR2 is SNEGSKA (reference sequence). This CDR3 has 12 amino acids. CDR3 in amino acids: CSARESNQPQHF. CDR3 nucleotides: TGCAGTGCTAGAGAGAGCAATCAGCCCCAGCATTTT.

The rearrangement uses TRBV2 and TRBJ1-6, with unresolved D. Trimming stripped 3 bases from V and 0 bases from J, with 12 bases between. Per germline, CDR1 SNHLY and CDR2 FYNNEI. This CDR3 contains 17 residues. The CDR3 DNA follows: TGTGCCAGCAGTGAGCTGGTCAGGCCCTCCTATAATTCACCCCTCCACTTT. Translated: CASSELVRPSYNSPLHF.

This chain uses TRBV5-1 with TRBJ2-1; 7 bases are a match to TRBD2. Germline trimming cut 1 base from V and 6 bases from J; bases unmatched to any gene: 7. The CDR3 is made up of 15 amino acids. Germline V gene sequence: CDR1 SGHRS, CDR2 YFSETQ. The CDR3 DNA sequence: TGCGCCAGCAGCTTGAGCGGGGAGCCCTCCAATGAGCAGTTCTTC. Amino acid sequence: CASSLSGEPSNEQFF. The complete variable domain, with remaining parts taken from reference TRBV5-1 and TRBJ2-1, reads KAGVTQTPRYLIKTRGQQVTLSCSPISGHRSVSWYQQTPGQGLQFLFEYFSETQRNKGNFPGRFSGRQFSNSRSEMNVSTLELGDSALYLCASSLSGEPSNEQFFGPGTRLTVL.

This rearrangement joins TRBV4-3 to TRBJ2-2; 8 bases fit TRBD1. The CDR3 is made up of 16 amino acids. In germline, CDR1 is LGHNA, CDR2 YSLEER. V dropped 3 bases and J dropped 5; count of bases not matched to a gene: 8. The CDR3 DNA sequence: TGCGCCAGCAGCCAGGCCGGGACAGGAGGAACCGGGGAGCTGTTTTTT. It specifies CASSQAGTGGTGELFF.

This clonotype was found a few times. The CDR3 sequence: CASAWSSGNTIYF. Written as DNA, the CDR3 is TGTGCCAGCGCCTGGTCATCTGGAAACACCATATATTTT. The V and J genes are TRBV27 and TRBJ1-3; D uncertain. The CDR3 runs 13 residues. Trimming took off 8 bases at V and 1 base at J, with 9 bases between the two ends. Germline V gives CDR1 MNHEY, CDR2 SMNVEV (reference sequence).

The CDR3 bases are TGTGCCATCAGTGAGTCGGGCAGGGAATATCAGCCCCAGCATTTT. It specifies CAISESGREYQPQHF. V gene TRBV10-3 combines with J gene TRBJ1-5, with D perhaps matching TRBD1 (5 bases). This CDR3 comprises 15 residues. CDR1 ENHRY and CDR2 SYGVKD come from the germline V gene. Trimming took off 0 bases at V and 5 bases at J, with 11 bases between the two ends.

This clonotype was found once. The gene calls are TRBV7-9 and TRBJ1-5; D uncertain. V was trimmed by 2 bases and J by 1 base, leaving 6 bases between them. Germline values: CDR1 SEHNR, CDR2 FQNEAQ (reference sequence). The CDR3 spans 14 residues. The CDR3 sequence is CASSLSDSNQPQHF. The DNA for the CDR3 is TGTGCCAGCAGCTTATCCGACAGCAATCAGCCCCAGCATTTT.

This clonotype occurred a few times. The CDR3 protein is CASSQGGPNEKLFF. For the CDR3, the DNA is TGCGCCAGCAGCCAAGGGGGCCCTAATGAAAAACTGTTTTTT. J is TRBJ1-4 and V is TRBV4-3, with D perhaps TRBD1 (5 bases). From germline, CDR1 is LGHNA and CDR2 YSLEER. V was pared by 1 base and J by 3 bases, with 6 bases between. The CDR3 runs to 14 residues.

Worth noting for this clonotype: One end of the junction fails to match germline, which may point to a read error. This chain links TRBV12-3 or TRBV12-4 with TRBJ2-1; 8 nucleotides match TRBD2. CDR3 length equals 17 residues. The DNA for the CDR3 is TGTGCCAGCAGGCCACCCGTGGCGGGGGGTTTATACAATGCGCAGTTCTTC. This encodes CASRPPVAGGLYNAQFF.

The rearrangement joins TRBV5-1 to TRBJ1-6; D gene ambiguous. Germline V lookup: CDR1 SGHRS, CDR2 YFSETQ. The V and J ends lost 0 bases and 10 bases respectively, with 11 bases between them. The CDR3 sequence is 14 residues long. DNA for the CDR3: TGCGCCAGCAGCTTGGACAGTGGGGAATCACCCCTCCACTTT. Translating it yields CASSLDSGESPLHF.

The rearrangement links TRBV4-3 to TRBJ1-5; D is uncertain. CDR1 and CDR2 from the germline V gene are LGHNA and YSLEER. Trimming took 3 bases from V and 0 from J, leaving 9 bases between them. The CDR3 spans 15 residues. Here the CDR3 DNA reads TGCGCCAGCAGCCAGTGGACGTTTAGCAATCAGCCCCAGCATTTT. It is translated as CASSQWTFSNQPQHF.

The chain uses TRBV7-2 and TRBJ1-1; D unclear. Looked up from germline, CDR1 is SGHTA and CDR2 is FQGNSA. The CDR3 runs to 16 residues. V lost 0 bases and J 5 bases, leaving 16 bases between the germline ends. CDR3 DNA: TGTGCCAGCAGCTTAGCGGGAACAGTAACGTGGACTGAAGCTTTCTTT. It translates to CASSLAGTVTWTEAFF.

J is TRBJ1-1 and V is TRBV4-3; D remains ambiguous. The V gene lost 0 bases and the J gene lost 1 base, with 9 bases spanning the gap. The CDR3 has 15 residues. CDR1 is LGHNA, CDR2 YSLEER, per germline. The CDR3 DNA reads as TGCGCCAGCAGCCAAGAATCGACCAGGAACACTGAAGCTTTCTTT. The encoded protein is CASSQESTRNTEAFF.

The gene calls are TRBV7-2 and TRBJ1-3; D not certain. The CDR3 is made up of 15 amino acids. Germline values: CDR1 SGHTA, CDR2 FQGNSA. V was clipped by 8 bases and J by 0 bases, with 14 bases between them. For the CDR3, the DNA is TGTGCCAGCTCCCTGGGCCCGCTCTCTGGAAACACCATATATTTT. Its protein is CASSLGPLSGNTIYF. The full variable domain, rest sourced from reference TRBV7-2 and TRBJ1-3, is GAGVSQSPSNKVTEKGKDVELRCDPISGHTALYWYRQSLGQGLEFLIYFQGNSAPDKSGLPSDRFSAERTGGSVSTLTIQRTQQEDSAVYLCASSLGPLSGNTIYFGEGSWLTVV.

This rearrangement joins TRBV2 to TRBJ2-2, with 8 bases identical to TRBD2. J gave up 0 bases and V 7 bases, and 7 bases lay outside the gene matches. CDR3 length equals 16 residues. In germline, CDR1 is SNHLY, CDR2 FYNNEI. CDR3 nucleotides: TGTGCCAGCAAGGCGGGAGGCGGGGCGAACACCGGGGAGCTGTTTTTT. Translation: CASKAGGGANTGELFF.

The chain has TRBV5-5 and TRBJ2-1; no reliable D call. The CDR3 length is 12 residues. Germline V gene data show CDR1 as SGHKS and CDR2 as YYEKEE (reference sequence). Trimming left V 0 bases short and J 9 bases short, with 7 bases between. Here the CDR3 reads CASSLALSEQFF. The CDR3 bases are TGTGCCAGCAGCTTGGCCTTGAGTGAGCAGTTCTTC.